The 7 T cell receptor beta chains listed next were all sequenced from one sample in a study of blood T cells in healthy people across ages. Then a second PCR, running about 6 to 12 cycles, was carried out with a sample-barcoded 5' primer and a J-beta primer mix. One entry per CDR3 protein results from TCRdb running MiXCR on the 5' RACE reads. The table records 600,000 or so distinct CDR3 sequences, around 21% of them present only once. Material: blood. The receptor set was obtained from a man aged 70 or older in good health.

This chain connects TRBV7-2 to TRBJ2-5; weak D call: TRBD2 (5 bases). Germline values: CDR1 SGHTA, CDR2 FQGNSA. The CDR3 totals 16 residues. V lost 5 bases to trimming and J lost 5 bases, with 21 bases between them. CDR3 sequence: CASSPYSRAPLETQYF. DNA for the CDR3: TGTGCCAGCAGCCCTTATTCGAGGGCCCCCCTGGAGACCCAGTACTTC.

The genes are TRBV9 and TRBJ2-7, with 7 bases lining up with TRBD1. The CDR3 spans 14 residues. The trim removed 3 bases at V and 4 bases at J, leaving 7 bases unmatched. CDR1 is SGDLS, CDR2 YYNGEE, per germline. Here the CDR3 DNA reads TGTGCCAGCAGCGAGGGACAGAGAGGGTACGAGCAGTACTTC. As protein: CASSEGQRGYEQYF.

This clonotype was picked up a small number of times. This chain connects TRBV30 to TRBJ2-1; 13 nucleotides agree with TRBD2. This CDR3 has 15 amino acids. CDR1 is GTSNPN and CDR2 is SVGIG in the germline V gene (reference sequence). V lost 2 bases to trimming and J lost 9 bases; unmatched junction nucleotides: 7. The CDR3, as DNA: TGTGCCTGGAGTCAAGGACTAGCGGGGGTCGGTGAGCAGTTCTTC. This gives the protein CAWSQGLAGVGEQFF.

The V call is TRBV7-9, the J call TRBJ1-4, with unresolved D. Trimming shortened V by 11 bases and J by 8 bases, and 24 bases separated the two germline ends. Germline loops: CDR1 SEHNR, CDR2 FQNEAQ (reference sequence). The CDR3 is 15 amino acids. This CDR3 reads CAGTQSRARGEKLFF. The CDR3 DNA sequence: TGTGCCGGCACCCAGTCCCGGGCTCGAGGGGAAAAACTGTTTTTT.

V and J are TRBV14 and TRBJ2-5; 11 bases fit TRBD2. TRBJ2-1 explains the end of the DNA better; the J call may be wrong. From germline, CDR1 is SGHDN and CDR2 FVKESK. CDR3 length equals 13 residues. The CDR3 coding sequence is TGTGCCAGCAGCCAGACTAGCGGGATCGAGCAGTTCTTC. Its protein is CASSQTSGIEQFF.

The chain is built from TRBV10-3 and TRBJ2-7; 8 positions agree with TRBD1. V shed 10 bases and J 2 bases; nucleotides not matched to a gene: 4. This CDR3 has 12 residues. Germline V gene lookup returns CDR1 ENHRY and CDR2 SYGVKD. CDR3 in DNA: TGTGCCACCGGGACAGGCACCTACGAGCAGTACTTC. Protein: CATGTGTYEQYF.

This clonotype was seen a handful of times. The rearrangement joins TRBV6-2 or TRBV6-3 to TRBJ2-4; D may be TRBD1 (6 bases). The CDR3 is 13 amino acids. The V end was cut by 3 bases, the J end by 6 bases, with 9 bases between. The germline gives CDR1 MNHEY, CDR2 SVGEGT. The CDR3 region is CASSYSQGNIQYF. Written as DNA, the CDR3 is TGTGCCAGCAGTTATTCACAGGGAAACATTCAGTACTTC.